Below are 17 T cell receptor beta chains sequenced from a single sample in a study of graft-versus-host responses after intestinal transplantation. The repertoire was sequenced with immunoSEQ multiplex PCR; TCRdb's copy has only in-frame clones and lacks some. The table records about 15,000 clones, 33% of them present only once. Sequencing was performed on alloreactive CD4+ T cells from a mixed lymphocyte reaction culture, taken before intestinal transplant. Specified subset: CFSE-low proliferating T cells sorted from roughly 6-day pre-transplant mixed lymphocyte reaction (GvH or HvG direction). The receptors come from a human patient who received an intestinal transplant.

The V call is TRBV19, the J call TRBJ2-5; D is uncertain. From germline, CDR1 is LNHDA and CDR2 SQIVND (reference sequence). The V gene lost 3 bases and the J gene lost 0 bases, with 11 bases spanning the gap. This CDR3 has 15 residues. The CDR3 sequence: CASSMAGRYQETQYF. In DNA, the CDR3 is TGTGCCAGTAGTATGGCTGGAAGATACCAAGAGACCCAGTACTTC.

The rearrangement uses TRBV6-6 and TRBJ2-7; D is possibly TRBD2 (5 bases). Germline CDR1 is MNHNY and CDR2 is SVGAGI (reference sequence). The V and J ends lost 1 base and 6 bases respectively, with 10 bases between them. This CDR3 has 13 amino acids. In DNA form, the CDR3 reads TGTGCCAGCAGTTACTGGGAGTACGGCGAGCAGTACTTC. Protein product: CASSYWEYGEQYF.

The chain employs TRBV6-1 and TRBJ2-4; TRBD2 matches at 8 bases. CDR3 length: 18 amino acids. From germline, CDR1 is MNHNS and CDR2 SASEGT. Trimming cost V 2 bases and J 4 bases; bases outside gene matches: 13. The CDR3: CASSEKVWSGSLKNIQYF. The DNA of the CDR3 is TGTGCCAGCAGTGAAAAGGTGTGGAGCGGGAGTTTGAAAAACATTCAGTACTTC.

V gene TRBV7-2 combines with J gene TRBJ1-2; TRBD1 matches at 9 bases. Trimming took 11 bases from V and 8 from J; bases not matched to a gene: 21. In germline, CDR1 is SGHTA, CDR2 FQGNSA. The CDR3 extends over 16 amino acids. Here the CDR3 reads CAPSLGRGQGPVGYTF. CDR3 bases: TGTGCCCCCAGCTTAGGTAGGGGACAGGGCCCTGTGGGCTACACCTTC.

V usage is TRBV7-5 and J usage is TRBJ2-6; the table's D call TRBD1 went unverified against the DNA. TRBV7-5 is tagged as a pseudogene. The CDR3 is 20 amino acids. For the CDR3, the DNA is TGTGTCAGAGACTTATTCACCCAGAGGCAGGGCTGTTCTGGGGCCAACGTCCTGACTTTC. Its protein is CVRDLFTQRQGCSGANVLTF.

This clone occurred once. The chain uses TRBV28 and TRBJ2-1; 8 bases are a match to TRBD2. V shed 2 bases and J 4 bases; nucleotides not matched to a gene: 7. Germline CDR1 reads MDHEN; CDR2 reads SYDVKM. This CDR3 comprises 16 residues. The CDR3 DNA reads TGTGCCAGCAGTTTAGGGGCGGGAGGTGCATACAATGAGCAGTTCTTC. Translated: CASSLGAGGAYNEQFF.

The chain employs TRBV11-3 and TRBJ1-3, with no clear D. Germline V gene sequence: CDR1 SGHNT, CDR2 YENEEA. The V end lost 0 bases, the J end lost 0 bases, and 3 bases lay between the germline ends. The CDR3 runs to 14 residues. CDR3 protein: CASSLDGSGNTIYF. CDR3 in DNA: TGTGCCAGCAGCTTAGACGGCTCTGGAAACACCATATATTTT.

This clone came up a few times. The J gene is TRBJ2-7, the V gene TRBV6-9; possibly TRBD2 for D (5 bases). Trimming took off 5 bases at V and 7 bases at J, with 24 bases between the two ends. CDR3 length: 16 residues. The germline V gene encodes CDR1 MNHGY and CDR2 SVAAGI. Written as DNA, the CDR3 is TGTGCCAGCAGTCCCCCCAACCCGGCCCTGGGAGAAGAGCAGTACTTC. This encodes CASSPPNPALGEEQYF.

This chain connects TRBV11-2 to TRBJ1-3; 7 nucleotides agree with TRBD1. The germline V gene encodes CDR1 SGHAT and CDR2 FQNNGV. Germline trimming cut 5 bases from V and 7 bases from J; bases unmatched to any gene: 5. The CDR3 has 13 residues. CDR3 sequence: CASSPRQGNTIYF. In nucleotides, the CDR3 is TGTGCCAGCAGCCCTCGACAGGGTAACACCATATATTTT.

This clone was seen a handful of times. The chain uses TRBV5-8 and TRBJ2-7; 13 positions match TRBD2. There are 15 residues in the CDR3. Losses at the gene ends were 2 bases for V and 2 bases for J; bases not matched to a gene: 1. In germline, CDR1 is SGHTS, CDR2 YDEGEE. The DNA for the CDR3 is TGTGCCAGCAGCTTAGGACTAGCGGGAGCCTACGAGCAGTACTTC. It yields the protein CASSLGLAGAYEQYF.

The chain joins TRBV6-5 to TRBJ1-2, with D uncertain. The CDR3 loop spans 14 amino acids. The V end was cut by 0 bases, the J end by 4 bases, with 9 bases between. CDR1 and CDR2 from the germline V gene are MNHEY and SVGAGI. CDR3 in DNA: TGTGCCAGCAGTTACTCGAGCAGGCCCTATGGCTACACCTTC. It codes for CASSYSSRPYGYTF.

The chain carries TRBV5-5 and TRBJ2-2, with a possible D match to TRBD1 (5 bases). The CDR3 is 19 amino acids. Trimming cost V 4 bases and J 4 bases, with 26 bases left between them. The V gene's germline CDR1 is SGHKS and CDR2 YYEKEE (reference sequence). In DNA form, the CDR3 reads TGTGCCAGCAGCCGAAGGGGTCTAATCCTCCCCCCTAGCACCGGGGAGCTGTTTTTT. This sequence encodes CASSRRGLILPPSTGELFF.

The CDR3 region has the DNA TGTGCCAGCACCCTGACAGGGAACTACGAGCAGTACTTC. Encoded protein: CASTLTGNYEQYF. The chain recombines TRBV2 with TRBJ2-7; 7 positions match TRBD1. Germline V gives CDR1 SNHLY, CDR2 FYNNEI. After removal of 7 bases from V and 3 bases from J, the junction contained 6 bases not matched to a gene. This CDR3 comprises 13 residues.

This clone came up once. The chain has TRBV7-9 and TRBJ1-2; perhaps TRBD1 as D (5 bases). The CDR3 extends over 12 amino acids. Trimming cost V 1 base and J 12 bases, with 12 bases left between them. The V gene's germline CDR1 is SEHNR and CDR2 FQNEAQ (reference sequence). DNA for the CDR3: TGTGCCAGCAGCTTAGTCGGGGCGGAGAACACCTTC. This encodes CASSLVGAENTF.

This clone showed up just a few times. The gene calls are TRBV10-3 and TRBJ1-2, with TRBD1 as a possible D gene (5 bases). Per the germline V gene, CDR1 is ENHRY and CDR2 is SYGVKD. V shed 4 bases and J shed 4 bases, with 19 bases lying between them. This CDR3 spans 16 amino acids. CDR3: CAISGGGRDSLYGYTF. The DNA of the CDR3 is TGTGCCATCAGTGGGGGGGGGAGAGACAGCCTCTATGGCTACACCTTC.

The chain has TRBV19 and TRBJ1-2, with D unresolved. The CDR3 spans 17 residues. Trimming cost V 5 bases and J 4 bases, with 23 bases left between them. Germline V gene sequence: CDR1 LNHDA, CDR2 SQIVND (reference sequence). CDR3 bases: TGTGCCAGTAGTGCAGTATGGGCAAATCGAAAGACCTATGGCTACACCTTC. Translation gives CASSAVWANRKTYGYTF.

V usage is TRBV2 and J usage is TRBJ1-6; no clear D. V shed 3 bases and J shed 0 bases, with 6 bases lying between them. This CDR3 has 15 amino acids. Germline-derived CDR1 and CDR2 are SNHLY and FYNNEI. CDR3 nucleotides: TGTGCCAGCAGTGATCAAGGCTCCTATAATTCACCCCTCCACTTT. Its protein is CASSDQGSYNSPLHF.